The clone carrying this TCR beta chain was seen just once. What it binds is not known. The data are from a study of T cells in localized non-small cell lung cancer. Study results and limitations: There was an association of higher blood T cell density with longer overall survival.

Data came from immunoSEQ multiplex PCR; TCRdb stores just in-frame clones and leaves some out. Of 70,000 to 80,000 clones listed, 88% are singletons. The V and J ends lost 6 bases and 4 bases respectively, with 12 bases between them. The CDR3 loop spans 13 amino acids. Germline V lookup: CDR1 SNHLY, CDR2 FYNNEI. This rearrangement joins TRBV2 to TRBJ1-1; D gene ambiguous. The receptor was derived from a woman aged 35-75 years with stage I squamous cell lung carcinoma. The sample was peripheral blood, taken before any cancer treatment. The CDR3 DNA sequence: TGTGCCAGCAGGGGGAGGGTTGGCACTGAAGCTTTCTTT. It specifies CASRGRVGTEAFF.